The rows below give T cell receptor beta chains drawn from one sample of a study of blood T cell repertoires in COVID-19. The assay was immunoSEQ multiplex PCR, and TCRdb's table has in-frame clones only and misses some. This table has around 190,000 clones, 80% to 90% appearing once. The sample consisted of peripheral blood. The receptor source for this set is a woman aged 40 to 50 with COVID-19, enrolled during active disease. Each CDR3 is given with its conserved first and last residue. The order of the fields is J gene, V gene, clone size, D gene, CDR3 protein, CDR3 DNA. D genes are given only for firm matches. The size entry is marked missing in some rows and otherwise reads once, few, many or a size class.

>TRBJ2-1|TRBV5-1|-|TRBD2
CASSRGTSGRNNEQFF
TGCGCCAGCAGCCGCGGGACTAGCGGGAGAAACAATGAGCAGTTCTTC
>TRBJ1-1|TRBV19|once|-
CASSISGGLTEAFF
TGTGCCAGTAGTATATCGGGGGGGTTGACTGAAGCTTTCTTT
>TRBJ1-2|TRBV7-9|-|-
CASTPDSFYGYTF
TGTGCCAGCACCCCGGACAGCTTCTATGGCTACACCTTC
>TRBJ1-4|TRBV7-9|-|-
CASSLSGIATNEKLFF
TGTGCCAGCAGCTTATCGGGGATAGCAACTAATGAAAAACTGTTTTTT
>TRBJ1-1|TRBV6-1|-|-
CASSDIRAGDEAFF
TGTGCCAGCAGTGATATCCGGGCAGGGGATGAAGCTTTCTTT
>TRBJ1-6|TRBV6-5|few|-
CASIGLYNSPLHF
TGTGCCAGCATCGGACTTTATAATTCACCCCTCCACTTT
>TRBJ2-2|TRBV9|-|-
CASTETSFAGELFF
TGTGCCAGCACCGAGACTAGTTTCGCCGGGGAGCTGTTTTTT
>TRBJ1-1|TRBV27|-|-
CASSPRGKNTEAFF
TGTGCCAGCAGCCCCCGGGGAAAGAACACTGAAGCTTTCTTT
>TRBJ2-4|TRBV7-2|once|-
CASSLQGKNIQYF
TGTGCCAGCAGCTTGCAGGGCAAAAACATTCAGTACTTC
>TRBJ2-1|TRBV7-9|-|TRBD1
CASSLVGQGSHNEQFF
TGTGCCAGCAGCTTAGTGGGACAGGGATCCCACAATGAGCAGTTCTTC
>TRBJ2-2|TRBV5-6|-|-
CASSPSGRANTGELFF
TGTGCCAGCAGCCCCTCGGGAAGAGCGAACACCGGGGAGCTGTTTTTT
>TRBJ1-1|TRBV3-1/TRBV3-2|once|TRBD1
CASSLGPDRATEAFF
TGTGCCAGCAGCCTTGGGCCGGACAGGGCCACTGAAGCTTTCTTT
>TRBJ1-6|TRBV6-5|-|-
CASSYWDTGNSPLHF
TGTGCCAGCAGTTACTGGGACACGGGTAATTCACCCCTCCACTTT
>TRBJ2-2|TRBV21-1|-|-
CASSSKPVAGELFF
TGTGCCAGCAGCTCCAAACCGGTCGCCGGGGAGCTGTTTTTT